This T cell receptor beta chain was observed in a study of Graves' ophthalmopathy and Graves' hyperthyroidism. Whole-study findings and limits: For predicting ophthalmopathy progression, the model had roughly 64% sensitivity and approximately 72% specificity.

In its sample, this clonotype was seen many times. No antigen is known for it. Germline V gene sequence: CDR1 DFQATT, CDR2 SNEGSKA (reference sequence). The CDR3 has 14 residues. V shed 0 bases and J shed 7 bases, with 13 bases lying between them. Hyperthyroidism patients, all newly diagnosed, had under 2 months' duration and ages of 18 to 65. Beta-chain TCR CDR3 regions were amplified from RNA transcripts. HTBI primers primed a first-round RT-PCR, and a second-round multiplex PCR followed. TCRdb recomputed calls from the multiplex PCR reads with MiXCR, one row per CDR3 protein. The table includes hundreds of thousands of distinct CDR3 sequences, 22% detected once.

The TCR sequence derives from a woman aged 18-30 years with stable Graves' hyperthyroidism. Some clones in this sample may be carry-over from other donors' samples. Specimen: peripheral blood. The gene calls are TRBV20-1 and TRBJ1-5; D remains unclear. DNA of the CDR3: TGCAGTGCTAGAGATCAAATTAGGAACCAGCCCCAGCATTTT. It encodes CSARDQIRNQPQHF.